These 6 T cell receptor beta chains were all obtained from the same sample, sequenced in a study of T cells after yellow fever vaccination. A single record per CDR3 protein comes from TCRdb applying MiXCR to the 5' RACE reads. The repertoire holds approximately 550,000 distinct CDR3 sequences, with approximately 21% as singletons. The sequences come from PBMCs, collected 15 days after the yellow fever booster vaccination. Receptors were obtained from a man aged 30 to 45 who received the YFV17D yellow fever vaccine.

This clonotype was observed at least ten times. The chain combines TRBV6-2 or TRBV6-3 with TRBJ2-1; either TRBD1 or TRBD2 may supply D (5 bases each). CDR1 and CDR2 (germline): MNHEY, SVGEGT. V dropped 11 bases and J dropped 10 bases, with 24 bases sitting between them. This CDR3 has 14 amino acids. This CDR3 reads CAAVEGRMGMEQFF. The CDR3 DNA follows: TGTGCCGCAGTTGAGGGACGTATGGGAATGGAGCAGTTCTTC.

This rearrangement joins TRBV29-1 to TRBJ1-1; a weak D match, TRBD1 (5 bases). The CDR3 is 12 residues long. Germline V gives CDR1 SQVTM, CDR2 ANQGSEA. The V end was cut by 7 bases, the J end by 0 bases, with 9 bases between. CDR3 bases: TGCAGCGCTGACAGAATGAACACTGAAGCTTTCTTT. Its protein is CSADRMNTEAFF.

The chain carries TRBV29-1 and TRBJ2-6; 7 nucleotides match TRBD1. CDR3 size: 14 residues. Germline trimming cut 6 bases from V and 3 bases from J; bases unmatched to any gene: 5. The germline V gene has CDR1 SQVTM and CDR2 ANQGSEA. The CDR3: CSVPGGRGANVLTF. CDR3 sequence (DNA): TGCAGCGTACCAGGGGGACGTGGGGCCAACGTCCTGACTTTC.

This clonotype was detected a few times. The gene calls are TRBV18 and TRBJ2-1, with 15 bases that match TRBD2. Germline-derived CDR1 and CDR2 are KGHSH and LQKENI. V lost 3 bases and J lost 1; bases outside the gene matches: 4. CDR3 size: 18 residues. CDR3 sequence: CASSPGTSGRLSYNEQFF. CDR3 nucleotides: TGTGCCAGCTCACCCGGGACTAGCGGGAGGTTATCCTACAATGAGCAGTTCTTC. Full variable domain (missing parts from reference TRBV18 and TRBJ2-1): NAGVMQNPRHLVRRRGQEARLRCSPMKGHSHVYWYRQLPEEGLKFMVYLQKENIIDESGMPKERFSAEFPKEGPSILRIQQVVRGDSAAYFCASSPGTSGRLSYNEQFFGPGTRLTVL.

The chain uses TRBV20-1 and TRBJ2-2; D is ambiguous. This CDR3 contains 18 residues. V was trimmed by 2 bases and J by 6 bases, leaving 25 bases between them. Germline V CDR1 and CDR2: DFQATT, SNEGSKA (reference sequence). The CDR3 protein is CSARPLVSRVRSAGELFF. In DNA form, the CDR3 reads TGCAGTGCTAGACCGCTGGTTTCTAGAGTGCGTTCGGCCGGGGAGCTGTTTTTT.

The chain uses TRBV20-1 and TRBJ1-3; no reliable D call. Per germline, CDR1 DFQATT and CDR2 SNEGSKA (reference sequence). Between the trimmed V and J ends, which lost 1 base and 2 bases, there was a span of 9 bases. This CDR3 comprises 14 residues. CDR3 sequence (DNA): TGCAGTGCTAGAGTAACAGTCCCTGGAAACACCATATATTTT. It encodes CSARVTVPGNTIYF.